This TCR beta chain was sequenced for a study of blood T cell dynamics during melanoma immunotherapy. Study summary: Patients with metastatic melanoma got pembrolizumab or nivolumab-ipilimumab as first-line care. General study points: PBMC repertoires of eventual disease-control patients split at W3 into clonality or diversity gains.

The CDR3 is 14 residues long. Trimming left V 4 bases short and J 0 bases short, with 7 bases between. In germline, CDR1 is GTSNPN, CDR2 SVGIG (reference sequence). Sequencing was performed with immunoSEQ multiplex PCR; in TCRdb, only in-frame clones are kept and a portion is missing. The sample lists approximately 11,000 clones; approximately 87% were seen once. A remark on this clone: Its antigen is unknown.

Stated time point: pre-treatment baseline. At 12 weeks after first infusion, RECIST 1.1 defined response for most patients. Prior systemic cancer therapy, immunosuppressant use and other active malignancies excluded patients. The receptor was derived from a human donor with melanoma. J is TRBJ1-6 and V is TRBV30; D gene uncertain. Source: blood, taken from a patient treated with checkpoint blockade. In DNA form, the CDR3 reads TGTGCCTGGACCCAGAGCTCCTATAATTCACCCCTCCACTTT. Protein sequence: CAWTQSSYNSPLHF.